This T cell receptor beta chain was recovered during a study of T cells after yellow fever vaccination. General study results and limits: Post-booster repertoires again held most primary-vaccination clones (roughly 96% CD4, about 90% CD8). Some clonotypes were seen in both the CD4 and the CD8 compartments. These made up a small share and likely arose from convergent recombination.

TCRdb independently ran MiXCR on the 5' RACE reads; one entry per CDR3 protein. The sample lists about 130,000 distinct CDR3 sequences, under 9% occurring once. CDR3 length equals 14 residues. V gave up 6 bases and J gave up 3 bases, with 15 bases separating them. Comments on this clonotype: Its antigen is currently unknown.

This TCR was sampled from a man younger than 30 who received the YFV17D yellow fever vaccine. This rearrangement joins TRBV12-3 or TRBV12-4 to TRBJ2-7; D is ambiguous. Sequencing was performed on CD8+ T cells sorted from PBMCs, taken on the day of the yellow fever booster vaccination. The CDR3 sequence is CASSLRNNVYEQYF. The CDR3 region has the DNA TGTGCCAGCAGCCTAAGGAACAACGTCTACGAGCAGTACTTC.